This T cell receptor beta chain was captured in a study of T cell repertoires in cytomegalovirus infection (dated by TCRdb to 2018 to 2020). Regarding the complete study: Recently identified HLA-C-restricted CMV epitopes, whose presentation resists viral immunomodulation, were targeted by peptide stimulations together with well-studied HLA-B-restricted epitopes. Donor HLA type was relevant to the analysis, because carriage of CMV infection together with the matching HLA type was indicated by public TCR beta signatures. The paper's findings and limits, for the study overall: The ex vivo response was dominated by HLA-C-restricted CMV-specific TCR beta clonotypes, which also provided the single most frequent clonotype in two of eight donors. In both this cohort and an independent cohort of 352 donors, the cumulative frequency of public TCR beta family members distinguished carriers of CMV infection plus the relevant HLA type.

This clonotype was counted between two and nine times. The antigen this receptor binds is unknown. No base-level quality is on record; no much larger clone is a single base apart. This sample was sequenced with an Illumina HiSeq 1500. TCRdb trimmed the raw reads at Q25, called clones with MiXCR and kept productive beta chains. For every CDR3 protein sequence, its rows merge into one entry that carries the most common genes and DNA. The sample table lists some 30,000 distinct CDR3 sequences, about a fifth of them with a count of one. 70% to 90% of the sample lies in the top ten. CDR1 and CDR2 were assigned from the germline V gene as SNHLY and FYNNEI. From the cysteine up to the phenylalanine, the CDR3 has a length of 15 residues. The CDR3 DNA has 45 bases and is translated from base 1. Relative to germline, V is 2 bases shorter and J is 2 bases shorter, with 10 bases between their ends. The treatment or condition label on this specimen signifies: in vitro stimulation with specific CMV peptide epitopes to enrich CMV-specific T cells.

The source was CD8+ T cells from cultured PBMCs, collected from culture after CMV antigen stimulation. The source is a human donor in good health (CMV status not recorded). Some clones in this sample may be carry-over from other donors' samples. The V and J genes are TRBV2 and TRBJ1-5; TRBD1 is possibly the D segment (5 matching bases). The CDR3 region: CASSERARGNQPQHF. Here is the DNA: TGTGCCAGCAGTGAACGGGCCAGGGGCAATCAGCCCCAGCATTTT. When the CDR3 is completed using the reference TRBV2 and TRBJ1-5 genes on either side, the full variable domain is EPEVTQTPSHQVTQMGQEVILRCVPISNHLYFYWYRQILGQKVEFLVSFYNNEISEKSEIFDDQFSVERPDGSNFTLKIRSTKLEDSAMYFCASSERARGNQPQHFGDGTRLSIL.